The clone carrying this TCR beta chain was counted at least ten times. TCRdb re-analyzed the PCR reads using MiXCR. The sample carries about 13,000 clones, approximately 24% recorded once. The data originate from a study of metastatic and nonmetastatic thyroid tumors. Germline CDR1 reads LGHNA; CDR2 reads YNFKEQ. The J segment lost 0 bases and the V segment lost 2 bases, leaving 6 bases of the junction unmatched. This CDR3 comprises 17 residues. Patients underwent thyroid surgery, and none had received any treatment before it. The sample comprised blood. This TCR was recovered from a male donor with papillary thyroid cancer or a benign thyroid nodule (not recorded which). Some clones in this sample may be carry-over from other donors' samples. V is TRBV4-2 and J is TRBJ1-3; TRBD1 matches 8 bases. CDR3 DNA: TGTGCCAGCAGCCAACTGGACAGGGTCTCCTCTGGAAACACCATATATTTT. Protein product: CASSQLDRVSSGNTIYF.